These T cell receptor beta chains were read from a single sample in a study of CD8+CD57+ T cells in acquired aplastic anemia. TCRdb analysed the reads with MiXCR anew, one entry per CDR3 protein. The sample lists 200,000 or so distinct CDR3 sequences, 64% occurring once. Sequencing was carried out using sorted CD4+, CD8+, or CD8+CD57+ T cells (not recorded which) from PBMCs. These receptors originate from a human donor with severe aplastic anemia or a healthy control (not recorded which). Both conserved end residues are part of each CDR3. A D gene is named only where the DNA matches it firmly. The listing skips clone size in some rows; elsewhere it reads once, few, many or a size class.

CASSAGWGSYEQFF	TGTGCCAGCAGTGCCGGATGGGGCTCCTATGAGCAGTTCTTC	TRBV2	TRBJ2-1	.	.
CASSLVTSGVGNQETQYF	TGTGCCAGCAGCTTAGTAACTAGCGGGGTAGGAAACCAAGAGACCCAGTACTTC	TRBV7-8	TRBJ2-5	TRBD2	.
CASSDRGDIDEQFF	TGTGCCAGCAGTGACAGGGGAGATATTGATGAGCAGTTCTTC	TRBV27	TRBJ2-1	TRBD1	many
CSARGGAGFGQYF	TGCAGTGCTAGAGGCGGGGCAGGTTTTGGGCAGTACTTC	TRBV20-1	TRBJ2-7	.	once
CATQGQNSYEQYF	TGTGCCACGCAGGGACAGAACTCCTACGAGCAGTACTTC	TRBV24-1	TRBJ2-7	TRBD1	.
CASSIGQGHTSQPQHF	TGTGCCAGCAGCATCGGACAGGGACACACAAGTCAGCCCCAGCATTTT	TRBV2	TRBJ1-5	TRBD1	.
CASSLLGGIKDTQYF	TGTGCCAGCAGCCTCTTAGGGGGCATAAAGGATACGCAGTATTTT	TRBV7-3	TRBJ2-3	TRBD1	many
CASNEGYADTQYF	TGTGCCAGCAACGAAGGCTATGCAGATACGCAGTATTTT	TRBV25-1	TRBJ2-3	.	many
CATSSYGTSDTDTQYF	TGTGCCACCAGCTCCTACGGGACTAGCGACACAGATACGCAGTATTTT	TRBV15	TRBJ2-3	TRBD2	.
CASSEVLAGPTYEQYF	TGTGCCAGCAGTGAAGTTCTAGCGGGGCCAACCTACGAGCAGTACTTC	TRBV6-1	TRBJ2-7	TRBD2	once
CASSLQGRYEQYF	TGTGCCAGCAGCCTACAGGGGAGATACGAGCAGTACTTC	TRBV7-2	TRBJ2-7	TRBD1	few
CSARVGISTDTQYF	TGCAGTGCTAGAGTGGGGATTAGCACAGATACGCAGTATTTT	TRBV20-1	TRBJ2-3	.	.
CASSPVTGGAEQYF	TGCGCCAGCAGCCCAGTCACAGGGGGCGCCGAGCAGTACTTC	TRBV5-1	TRBJ2-7	TRBD1	.
CASSLGRGGYGYTF	TGTGCCAGCAGCTTAGGGCGGGGGGGCTATGGCTACACCTTC	TRBV7-3	TRBJ1-2	.	.
CASSFSSGGQGEQYF	TGTGCCAGCAGCTTTTCGAGCGGGGGGCAGGGAGAGCAGTACTTC	TRBV7-9	TRBJ2-7	TRBD2	.
CASSVWTGRNTEAFF	TGCGCCAGCAGCGTATGGACAGGGAGGAACACTGAAGCTTTCTTT	TRBV4-1	TRBJ1-1	TRBD1	.
CSVSGQGATEAFF	TGCAGCGTTTCTGGACAGGGTGCCACTGAAGCTTTCTTT	TRBV29-1	TRBJ1-1	TRBD1	few
CASSLADRVFEQYF	TGCGCCAGCAGCTTGGCGGACAGGGTGTTCGAGCAGTACTTC	TRBV5-1	TRBJ2-7	TRBD1	few
CASSGAPSTDTQYF	TGTGCCAGCAGCGGGGCCCCTAGCACAGATACGCAGTATTTT	TRBV7-9	TRBJ2-3	.	.
CAISEGTGSYEQYF	TGTGCCATCAGTGAGGGGACAGGGTCCTACGAGCAGTACTTC	TRBV6-1	TRBJ2-7	TRBD1	.
CASSTQRQASVLHF	TGTGCCAGTAGTACCCAAAGACAGGCTTCAGTACTCCACTTT	TRBV19	TRBJ1-6	.	.
CATSDLGGGYNEQFF	TGTGCCACCAGTGATTTGGGAGGGGGTTACAATGAGCAGTTCTTC	TRBV24-1	TRBJ2-1	.	.
CASSLDLGAQETQYF	TGTGCCAGCAGCTTAGATCTGGGGGCTCAAGAGACCCAGTACTTC	TRBV7-9	TRBJ2-5	.	.
CASSDRTGGDQPQHF	TGTGCCAGTAGTGACAGGACAGGGGGGGATCAGCCCCAGCATTTT	TRBV19	TRBJ1-5	TRBD1	once